This T cell receptor beta chain was sequenced in a study of neoadjuvant anti-PD-1 for oral cavity cancer. Here immunoSEQ multiplex PCR was the method, and the copy in TCRdb shows in-frame clones only, minus some. This table holds 35,000 to 50,000 clones, 60% to 80% found once. This clone has a handful of counts. There are 16 residues in the CDR3. CDR1 is LNHDA, CDR2 SQIVND, per germline (reference sequence). V lost 9 bases and J lost 5, with 25 bases in between. The time point: after neoadjuvant nivolumab, at surgical resection. This TCR came from a person between 35 and 79 years old with oral cavity squamous cell carcinoma. The specimen comprised PBMCs, sampled after nivolumab (anti-PD-1) treatment. This rearrangement joins TRBV19 to TRBJ2-5, with D unclear. CDR3 DNA: TGTGCCAGGAATCCCTCTCCCCATAGCTGGGTGGAGACCCAGTACTTC. The encoded protein is CARNPSPHSWVETQYF. The whole variable domain, filled in from reference TRBV19 and TRBJ2-5, reads DGGITQSPKYLFRKEGQNVTLSCEQNLNHDAMYWYRQDPGQGLRLIYYSQIVNDFQKGDIAEGYSVSREKKESFPLTVTSAQKNPTAFYLCARNPSPHSWVETQYFGPGTRLLVL.